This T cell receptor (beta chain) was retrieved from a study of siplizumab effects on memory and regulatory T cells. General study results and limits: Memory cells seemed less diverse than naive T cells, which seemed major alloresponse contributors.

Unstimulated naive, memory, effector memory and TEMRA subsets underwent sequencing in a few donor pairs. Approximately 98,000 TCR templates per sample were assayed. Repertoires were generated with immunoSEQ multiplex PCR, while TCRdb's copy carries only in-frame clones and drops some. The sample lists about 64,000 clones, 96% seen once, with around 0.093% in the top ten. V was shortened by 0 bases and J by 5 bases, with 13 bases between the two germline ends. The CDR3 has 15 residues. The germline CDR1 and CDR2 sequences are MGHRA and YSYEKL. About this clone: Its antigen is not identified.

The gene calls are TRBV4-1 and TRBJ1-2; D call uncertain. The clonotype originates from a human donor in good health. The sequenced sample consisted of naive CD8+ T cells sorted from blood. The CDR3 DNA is TGCGCCAGCAGCCAAGAGCCCCTCGGGGTTTATGGCTACACCTTC. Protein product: CASSQEPLGVYGYTF.